Each of the 25 T cell receptor beta chains below was sequenced from the same sample in a study of blood T cell repertoires in COVID-19. Generated by immunoSEQ multiplex PCR, the TCRdb table keeps only in-frame clones and is missing some. The profile shows 400,000 to 550,000 clones, 85% to 90% of them singletons. Specimen: peripheral blood. The receptors shown here come from a woman aged 25 to 39 with acute or convalescent COVID-19.

This sequence joins TRBV19 and TRBJ2-1; D is possibly TRBD2 (7 bases). The CDR3 totals 17 residues. Germline CDR1 LNHDA, CDR2 SQIVND (reference sequence). V lost 5 bases and J 5 bases, leaving 22 bases between the germline ends. CDR3 sequence: CASSYSSRGAFNNEQFF. Here the CDR3 DNA reads TGTGCCAGTAGTTATTCGTCTCGGGGGGCCTTCAACAATGAGCAGTTCTTC.

There are a few counts of this clone. This chain joins TRBV28 and TRBJ1-2; 9 bases are a match to TRBD1. Germline CDR1 MDHEN, CDR2 SYDVKM. The CDR3 loop spans 15 amino acids. Trimming removed 7 bases from V and 3 bases from J; junction bases left unmatched: 9. The CDR3 is CASTAPGQGDYGYTF. In DNA, the CDR3 is TGTGCCAGCACGGCACCGGGACAGGGAGACTATGGCTACACCTTC.

The chain combines TRBV5-1 with TRBJ2-5; possibly TRBD2 for D (5 bases). V was pared by 4 bases and J by 7 bases, with 11 bases between. CDR3 length equals 12 residues. Per the germline V gene, CDR1 is SGHRS and CDR2 is YFSETQ. CDR3 region: CASSRGRGTQYF. CDR3 nucleotides: TGCGCCAGCAGCCGCGGTCGGGGGACCCAGTACTTC. Based on the CDR3 plus reference TRBV5-1 and TRBJ2-5, the full variable domain is KAGVTQTPRYLIKTRGQQVTLSCSPISGHRSVSWYQQTPGQGLQFLFEYFSETQRNKGNFPGRFSGRQFSNSRSEMNVSTLELGDSALYLCASSRGRGTQYFGPGTRLLVL.

The chain joins TRBV10-2 to TRBJ1-3; 8 bases align to TRBD1. Germline trimming cut 6 bases from V and 2 bases from J; bases unmatched to any gene: 9. Looked up from germline, CDR1 is WSHSY and CDR2 is SAAADI. The CDR3 is made up of 16 amino acids. The CDR3 sequence is CASRIDRGLAGNTIYF. The CDR3 DNA reads as TGCGCCAGCAGGATTGACAGGGGTCTTGCTGGAAACACCATATATTTT.

This clone was observed a few times. This sequence joins TRBV7-9 and TRBJ2-7; weak D call: TRBD1 (6 bases). The V end lost 6 bases, the J end lost 4 bases, and 16 bases lay between the germline ends. Germline assignment: CDR1 SEHNR and CDR2 FQNEAQ (reference sequence). The CDR3 contains 14 residues. CDR3 coding DNA: TGTGCCAGCAGTAAGGACAGACGGCCTTACGAGCAGTACTTC. Translated, it gives CASSKDRRPYEQYF.

This chain uses TRBV28 with TRBJ2-7; D ambiguous. CDR3 size: 12 residues. Between the trimmed V and J ends, which lost 6 bases and 2 bases, there was a span of 8 bases. The V gene's germline CDR1 is MDHEN and CDR2 SYDVKM. This CDR3 is CASRGRAYEQYF. CDR3 sequence (DNA): TGTGCCAGCAGGGGCAGAGCCTACGAGCAGTACTTC.

The V call is TRBV30, the J call TRBJ2-1, with D unresolved. CDR1 is GTSNPN and CDR2 is SVGIG in the germline V gene (reference sequence). The V and J ends lost 2 bases and 0 bases respectively, with 8 bases between them. There are 14 residues in the CDR3. The CDR3 here is CAWSPSSSYNEQFF. The CDR3 bases are TGTGCCTGGAGTCCCTCGAGCTCCTACAATGAGCAGTTCTTC.

This clone was seen a few times. The chain carries TRBV19 and TRBJ1-2; weak D call: TRBD1 (5 bases). This CDR3 contains 13 residues. V gave up 6 bases and J gave up 3 bases, with 11 bases separating them. CDR1 is LNHDA and CDR2 is SQIVND in the germline V gene (reference sequence). The DNA for the CDR3 is TGTGCCAGTAGGACAGATTCGGACTATGGCTACACCTTC. Translated, it gives CASRTDSDYGYTF.

The rearrangement uses TRBV6-6 and TRBJ1-3; D call uncertain. The CDR3 has 14 residues. The germline gives CDR1 MNHNY, CDR2 SVGAGI (reference sequence). V lost 8 bases, J lost 1 base, and 12 bases lay in between. The DNA for the CDR3 is TGTGCCAGCTATGCACAGTCGTCTGGAAACACCATATATTTT. This gives the protein CASYAQSSGNTIYF.

The chain couples TRBV9 to TRBJ2-1, with a weak D call TRBD2 (7 bases). V gave up 4 bases and J gave up 0 bases, with 14 bases separating them. This CDR3 region has 16 residues. Germline V CDR1 and CDR2: SGDLS, YYNGEE. The CDR3 here is CASSSGGQSSYNEQFF. DNA of the CDR3: TGTGCCAGCAGCTCGGGGGGCCAGAGCTCCTACAATGAGCAGTTCTTC.

The chain employs TRBV28 and TRBJ2-7; 7 nucleotides match TRBD1. The CDR3 consists of 16 residues. Per the germline V gene, CDR1 is MDHEN and CDR2 is SYDVKM. The trim removed 2 bases at V and 2 bases at J, leaving 9 bases unmatched. The CDR3 sequence: CASSLHRGKVPYEQYF. DNA of the CDR3: TGTGCCAGCAGTTTACACAGGGGTAAAGTCCCCTACGAGCAGTACTTC.

Note on this clone: The junction shows a germline mismatch at one end, possibly a read error. The chain has TRBV4-2 and TRBJ2-1; 8 nucleotides line up with TRBD2. The CDR3 runs to 11 residues. CDR1 and CDR2 from the germline V gene are LGHNA and YNFKEQ. CDR3 amino acids: CAGSQGTSRFF. CDR3 DNA: TGTGCCGGCAGCCAAGGGACTAGTCGGTTCTTC.

This chain links TRBV9 with TRBJ1-1; 7 nucleotides match TRBD1. Germline V CDR1 and CDR2: SGDLS, YYNGEE. J gave up 6 bases and V 4 bases, and 6 bases lay outside the gene matches. The CDR3 runs 13 residues. CDR3 region: CASSIRQGSEAFF. Here the CDR3 DNA reads TGTGCCAGCAGCATTAGACAGGGTTCTGAAGCTTTCTTT.

The chain employs TRBV12-3 or TRBV12-4 and TRBJ1-2, with unresolved D. Trimming removed 6 bases at V and 1 base at J, with 6 bases between. CDR3 size: 12 residues. CDR3 sequence (DNA): TGTGCCAGCAGCTACAGTAACTATGGCTACACCTTC. Translation: CASSYSNYGYTF.

The chain uses TRBV27 and TRBJ2-7, with D perhaps matching TRBD2 (6 bases). The germline gives CDR1 MNHEY, CDR2 SMNVEV (reference sequence). V gave up 2 bases and J gave up 5 bases, with 10 bases separating them. The CDR3 is 13 residues long. CDR3 nucleotides: TGTGCCAGCAGTTTAGCGGGAAAAAACGAGCAGTACTTC. This translates into CASSLAGKNEQYF.

The rearrangement links TRBV5-4 to TRBJ2-7; TRBD2 aligns across 7 bases. Looked up from germline, CDR1 is SGHNT and CDR2 is YYREEE (reference sequence). The CDR3 consists of 14 residues. V trimming: 5 bases; J trimming: 2 bases; junction bases outside the gene matches: 7. The CDR3 here is CASSRAGTAYEQYF. In DNA, the CDR3 is TGTGCCAGCAGTAGAGCGGGGACGGCCTACGAGCAGTACTTC.

This sequence joins TRBV6-5 and TRBJ1-5; the D is unclear. V shed 7 bases and J shed 5 bases, with 15 bases lying between them. CDR1 and CDR2 from the germline V gene are MNHEY and SVGAGI. The CDR3 is 14 residues long. As DNA, the CDR3 is TGTGCCAGCATCAACGTTGGCAGGCATCAGCCCCAGCATTTT. Translation gives CASINVGRHQPQHF.

The gene calls are TRBV11-2 and TRBJ2-7; maybe TRBD1 (6 bases). Trimming left V 4 bases short and J 2 bases short, with 18 bases between. Germline V gene sequence: CDR1 SGHAT, CDR2 FQNNGV. This CDR3 region has 16 residues. This CDR3 reads CASSSPLTGGTYEQYF. CDR3 bases: TGTGCCAGCAGCTCGCCCTTGACAGGCGGTACCTACGAGCAGTACTTC. Supplemented by reference TRBV11-2 and TRBJ2-7, the full variable domain reads EAGVAQSPRYKIIEKRQSVAFWCNPISGHATLYWYQQILGQGPKLLIQFQNNGVVDDSQLPKDRFSAERLKGVDSTLKIQPAKLEDSAVYLCASSSPLTGGTYEQYFGPGTRLTVT.

The chain links TRBV9 to TRBJ1-3; D unclear. The CDR3 covers 15 residues. Germline V gene sequence: CDR1 SGDLS, CDR2 YYNGEE. V was trimmed by 1 base and J by 0 bases, leaving 8 bases between them. The CDR3 spells CASSVSDFSGNTIYF. The CDR3 bases are TGTGCCAGCAGCGTATCTGACTTCTCTGGAAACACCATATATTTT.

The chain links TRBV6-5 to TRBJ2-7; 9 nucleotides match TRBD1. The CDR3 loop spans 14 amino acids. The V gene end was trimmed by 7 bases and the J gene end by 3 bases; junction bases not matched to a gene: 7. Per germline, CDR1 MNHEY and CDR2 SVGAGI. CDR3: CASKHRGHFYEQYF. The CDR3 DNA sequence: TGTGCCAGCAAACACAGGGGGCACTTCTACGAGCAGTACTTC.

The chain joins TRBV2 to TRBJ1-3; 9 positions match TRBD1. J gave up 0 bases and V 8 bases, and 2 bases lay outside the gene matches. Germline CDR1 reads SNHLY; CDR2 reads FYNNEI. The CDR3 covers 14 residues. The CDR3 DNA is TGTGCCAGCCTGACAGGGGGCTCTGGAAACACCATATATTTT. It encodes CASLTGGSGNTIYF.

V gene TRBV5-1 combines with J gene TRBJ1-6; 7 bases match TRBD1. The germline V gene encodes CDR1 SGHRS and CDR2 YFSETQ. Trimming cost V 6 bases and J 3 bases; bases outside gene matches: 3. The CDR3 runs 14 residues. The CDR3 loop reads CASTQGGYNSPLHF. In DNA form, the CDR3 reads TGCGCCAGCACCCAGGGGGGCTATAATTCACCCCTCCACTTT.

This chain joins TRBV21-1 and TRBJ1-5; TRBD1, the table's D call, was not compared with the DNA. TRBV21-1 is a recognized pseudogene. This CDR3 is 16 amino acids long. CDR3 nucleotides: TGTGCCAGCAGCAAAGTAGCTGGACAGGCGGATCAGCCCCAGCATTTT. Translated: CASSKVAGQADQPQHF.

This clone was found many times. This sequence joins TRBV5-1 and TRBJ2-5; 9 nucleotides align to TRBD2. Germline CDR1 SGHRS, CDR2 YFSETQ. The CDR3 totals 15 residues. Trimming took 4 bases from V and 4 from J; bases not matched to a gene: 8. In nucleotides, the CDR3 is TGCGCCAGCAGCGATTTAGCGGGGGCCCCAGAGACCCAGTACTTC. Its protein is CASSDLAGAPETQYF.

The chain links TRBV10-1 to TRBJ2-5; D is unresolved. Deletions cut 4 bases from V and 1 base from J, with 7 bases between. The CDR3 contains 13 residues. Germline assignment: CDR1 WNHNN and CDR2 SYGVQD (reference sequence). CDR3 protein: CASSGQAQETQYF. In nucleotides, the CDR3 is TGCGCCAGCAGTGGTCAGGCCCAAGAGACCCAGTACTTC.